Here is one T cell receptor (beta chain) with its context. The CDR3 contains 19 residues. Germline V gene lookup returns CDR1 SNHLY and CDR2 FYNNEI. The V end was cut by 2 bases, the J end by 2 bases, with 21 bases between. Using RNA transcripts, the TCR beta CDR3 regions were amplified. RT-PCR in the first round used HTBI primers; a second-round multiplex PCR followed. TCRdb independently ran MiXCR on the multiplex PCR reads; one entry per CDR3 protein. The table has around 600,000 distinct CDR3 sequences, over 40% seen once; the top ten hold around 3%. The record originates from a study of Graves' ophthalmopathy and Graves' hyperthyroidism.

The V call is TRBV2, the J call TRBJ2-2; D possibly matches TRBD1 or TRBD2 (6 bases each). Source material: peripheral blood. The clonotype comes from an adult man with Graves' ophthalmopathy. The CDR3: CASSESSVGRGQNTGELFF. CDR3 nucleotide sequence: TGTGCCAGCAGTGAATCTAGCGTTGGTAGGGGACAAAACACCGGGGAGCTGTTTTTT.